The table lists the clone carrying this T cell receptor beta chain with a few counts. The antigen is undetermined. This record comes from a study of post-analysis software for immune sequencing data. Findings and caveats of the study: Patients carried 4 or 5 TRBV segments more frequently than controls did, and TRBV5-6, TRBV5-1 and TRBV20-1 were among them.

Germline values: CDR1 LNHDA, CDR2 SQIVND (reference sequence). The CDR3 spans 14 residues. The ends were cut back, 6 bases at V and 0 bases at J, with 11 bases in the middle. cDNA libraries for TCR beta contained unique molecular identifiers. In TCRdb, the PCR reads were re-called with MiXCR into one record per CDR3 protein. The repertoire holds 450,000 or so distinct CDR3 sequences, with roughly 46% as singletons. This sequence joins TRBV19 and TRBJ2-5; D gene unclear. The sequence was collected from a girl aged 10 to 17 with multiple sclerosis. The sequencing sample was made of blood. CDR3 bases: TGTGCCAGTAGCCCAATTACGGACCAAGAGACCCAGTACTTC. Translating it yields CASSPITDQETQYF.